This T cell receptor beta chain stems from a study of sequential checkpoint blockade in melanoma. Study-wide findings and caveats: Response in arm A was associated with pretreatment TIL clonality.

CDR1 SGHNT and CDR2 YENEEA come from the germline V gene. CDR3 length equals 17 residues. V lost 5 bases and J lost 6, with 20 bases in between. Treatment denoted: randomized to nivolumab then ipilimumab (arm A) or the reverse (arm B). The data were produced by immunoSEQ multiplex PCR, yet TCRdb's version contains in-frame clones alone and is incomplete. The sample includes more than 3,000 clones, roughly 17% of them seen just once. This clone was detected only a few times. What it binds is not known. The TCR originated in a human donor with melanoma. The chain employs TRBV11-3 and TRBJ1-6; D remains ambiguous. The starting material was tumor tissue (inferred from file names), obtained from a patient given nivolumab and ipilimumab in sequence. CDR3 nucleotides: TGTGCCAGCAGCGTTTTGCCTATTTATTACGCTAATTCACCCCTCCACTTT. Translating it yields CASSVLPIYYANSPLHF.